The 9 T cell receptor beta chains below all came from one sample that was sequenced in a study of post-analysis software for immune sequencing data. Overall study findings and caveats: Four to six TRBV segments (TRBV5-6, TRBV5-1 and TRBV20-1 among them) occurred more frequently in patients than in controls.

Unique molecular identifiers featured in each of the TCR beta cDNA libraries. TCRdb analysed the PCR reads with MiXCR anew, one entry per CDR3 protein. This table holds about 770,000 distinct CDR3 sequences, just over 45% found once. These TCRs' antigens remain unknown. The material sequenced was blood. Source of these receptors: a girl aged 5-17 years with multiple sclerosis.

This clonotype was counted only a few times. Its ends do not fully match the called genes, so a read error is possible. The V and J genes are TRBV6-1 and TRBJ2-1, with 12 bases that match TRBD2. Germline assignment: CDR1 MNHNS and CDR2 SASEGT. The CDR3 sequence is 17 residues long. The CDR3: CVSNSHQGLAGYNEQFF. The DNA for the CDR3 is TGTGTCAGCAATAGCCACCAGGGACTAGCGGGTTACAATGAGCAGTTCTTC.

The V gene is TRBV3-1, the J gene TRBJ2-6; 7 nucleotides line up with TRBD2. The CDR3 has 16 amino acids. With 4 bases clipped from V and 2 bases from J, the junction kept 5 bases outside the gene matches. Germline-derived CDR1 and CDR2 are LGHDT and YNNKEL (reference sequence). CDR3 bases: TGTGCCAGCAGCCTCAGCGGGGTGGCTGGGGCCAACGTCCTGACTTTC. Its protein product is CASSLSGVAGANVLTF.

V gene TRBV4-3 combines with J gene TRBJ1-5, with D maybe TRBD1 (5 bases). CDR3 length equals 15 residues. Trimming removed 0 bases at V and 3 bases at J, with 9 bases between. CDR1 is LGHNA and CDR2 is YSLEER in the germline V gene. The CDR3 loop is CASSQDRGFNQPQHF. The CDR3, as DNA: TGCGCCAGCAGCCAAGATCGGGGCTTCAATCAGCCCCAGCATTTT.

A few counts support this clonotype. The CDR3 spells CASSSKDRGETQYF. As DNA, the CDR3 is TGTGCCAGCAGTTCGAAGGACAGGGGGGAGACCCAGTACTTC. The genes are TRBV28 and TRBJ2-5, with 10 positions matching TRBD1. V was clipped by 4 bases and J by 5 bases; unmatched bases: 4. This CDR3 has 14 residues. The V gene's germline CDR1 is MDHEN and CDR2 SYDVKM.

The gene calls are TRBV12-3 or TRBV12-4 and TRBJ2-4; D possibly corresponds to TRBD2 (6 bases). The assigned J gene may be wrong: the sequence end matches TRBJ2-5 better. The CDR3 is 14 residues long. The CDR3 DNA sequence: TGTGCCAGCAGCCGGTCGGGAGTATCGGAGACCCAGTACTTC. It codes for CASSRSGVSETQYF.

The chain couples TRBV4-1 to TRBJ2-5; D is ambiguous. The CDR3 is 14 residues long. V lost 2 bases and J 3 bases, leaving 10 bases between the germline ends. CDR1 is MGHRA and CDR2 is YSYEKL in the germline V gene. The CDR3 protein is CASSQRDMEETQYF. The CDR3 DNA reads TGCGCCAGCAGCCAACGAGATATGGAAGAGACCCAGTACTTC.

This clonotype was counted a few times. The chain is built from TRBV7-3 and TRBJ2-5, with D perhaps TRBD1 (6 bases). The CDR3 contains 14 residues. V was clipped by 1 base and J by 4 bases, with 10 bases between them. Germline CDR1 reads SGHTA; CDR2 reads FQGTGA. CDR3: CASSLIGDTETQYF. The CDR3, as DNA: TGTGCCAGCAGCTTAATCGGGGACACAGAGACCCAGTACTTC.

The CDR3 is CASSSAGSREQYF. The CDR3 bases are TGTGCCAGCAGCTCGGCCGGGTCTAGGGAGCAGTACTTC. The genes are TRBV7-2 and TRBJ2-7, with D unclear. The CDR3 totals 13 residues. The V end was cut by 4 bases, the J end by 7 bases, with 14 bases between. Germline V lookup: CDR1 SGHTA, CDR2 FQGNSA.

The chain links TRBV20-1 to TRBJ2-3, with 7 bases that match TRBD1. After removal of 3 bases from V and 5 bases from J, the junction contained 17 bases not matched to a gene. CDR1 DFQATT and CDR2 SNEGSKA come from the germline V gene (reference sequence). This CDR3 contains 17 residues. CDR3 amino acids: CSASGITTGPREDTQYF. CDR3 sequence (DNA): TGCAGTGCTAGCGGGATAACGACAGGGCCCAGGGAAGATACGCAGTATTTT.